This TCR beta chain was retrieved from a study of T-cell reconstitution after alpha-beta-depleted transplantation in children. Germline CDR1 is SGHTA and CDR2 is FQGNSA. Trimming pared 5 bases from V and 0 bases from J, leaving 8 bases between. This CDR3 contains 14 residues. TCRbeta library construction was performed incorporating unique molecular identifiers. TCRdb ran MiXCR on the PCR reads and lists one entry per CDR3 protein. The sample records a few hundred thousand distinct CDR3 sequences, about 18% being singletons. The sample holds a few counts of this clonotype. The sequence was obtained from a human donor who donated a stem cell graft to a child with acute lymphoblastic leukemia. V and J are TRBV7-2 and TRBJ2-1; no firm D call. The material sequenced was PBMCs from the stem cell graft donor, taken from the stem cell graft. DNA of the CDR3: TGTGCCAGCAGCCCCTATCCCTCCTACAATGAGCAGTTCTTC. This codes for CASSPYPSYNEQFF.